The next 11 T cell receptor beta chains were all read from a single sample in a study of glioma-infiltrating T cells. Using RNA template, CDR3s of TCR alpha and beta were amplified with iRepertoire arm-PCR. MiXCR, run by TCRdb on the multiplex PCR reads, gives a single entry per CDR3 protein. The sample has 150,000 to 200,000 distinct CDR3 sequences, 25% to 35% seen once. The sequencing sample was made of glioma tissue, nonneoplastic brain tissue, or PBMCs (not recorded which). The receptors come from a human donor with low-grade glioma or glioblastoma, undergoing nonglioma brain surgery, or in good health (not recorded which).

This clonotype was recorded at least ten times. V and J are TRBV7-2 and TRBJ1-5; D is ambiguous. The CDR3 runs 15 residues. Between the trimmed V and J ends, which lost 0 bases and 6 bases, there was a span of 12 bases. Germline V lookup: CDR1 SGHTA, CDR2 FQGNSA. The CDR3 region is CASSLAYSPIQPQHF. The CDR3 nucleotides read TGTGCCAGCAGCTTAGCCTATAGCCCTATTCAGCCCCAGCATTTT.

The table lists this clonotype with many counts. The chain couples TRBV18 to TRBJ2-6; 7 bases align to TRBD1. J was trimmed by 2 bases and V by 4 bases; bases with no gene match: 8. Per germline, CDR1 KGHSH and CDR2 LQKENI. CDR3 size: 17 residues. CDR3 DNA sequence: TGTGCCAGCTCACTAGAACAGGGGAGAGCTGGGGCCAACGTCCTGACTTTC. It encodes CASSLEQGRAGANVLTF.

On this clonotype: This could be a read error, since a much larger clone is one nucleotide away. The rearrangement uses TRBV2 and TRBJ1-1; 10 nucleotides agree with TRBD1. This CDR3 is 16 amino acids long. Looked up from germline, CDR1 is SNHLY and CDR2 is FYNNEI. CDR3 residues: CAISQDRGDMNTEAFF. As DNA, the CDR3 is TGTGCCATCAGTCAGGACAGGGGGGACATGAACACTGAAGCTTTCTTT.

This clonotype was seen many times. The rearrangement uses TRBV6-1 and TRBJ2-3; D not resolved. CDR3 length: 12 residues. Germline loops: CDR1 MNHNS, CDR2 SASEGT. V was trimmed by 11 bases and J by 4 bases, leaving 13 bases between them. The CDR3 DNA is TGTGCCGGTTCGATCTGGGCAGATACGCAGTATTTT. It is translated as CAGSIWADTQYF.

The table lists this clonotype with many counts. The chain has TRBV27 and TRBJ2-1; 12 bases map to TRBD2. With 6 bases clipped from V and 4 bases from J, the junction kept 16 bases outside the gene matches. The CDR3 length is 19 residues. In germline, CDR1 is MNHEY, CDR2 SMNVEV (reference sequence). The chain's CDR3 is CASSHQTSGSMGGYNEQFF. The CDR3 DNA sequence: TGTGCCAGCAGCCACCAGACTAGCGGGAGTATGGGCGGGTACAATGAGCAGTTCTTC.

This clonotype has ten or more counts. This chain connects TRBV7-2 to TRBJ1-2, with TRBD1 matching 8 bases. This CDR3 spans 16 amino acids. J lost 6 bases, V lost 2 bases, and 11 bases had no gene match. Germline V gene lookup returns CDR1 SGHTA and CDR2 FQGNSA. DNA of the CDR3: TGTGCCAGCAGCTTATGGTCCCGGGCGGACAGGGATGGCTACACCTTC. This gives the protein CASSLWSRADRDGYTF. Combining the CDR3 with reference TRBV7-2 and TRBJ1-2 gives the whole variable domain GAGVSQSPSNKVTEKGKDVELRCDPISGHTALYWYRQSLGQGLEFLIYFQGNSAPDKSGLPSDRFSAERTGGSVSTLTIQRTQQEDSAVYLCASSLWSRADRDGYTFGSGTRLTVV.

The CDR3 DNA sequence: TGCAGTGCCAAACCGGGACTAGCGGGAGTCCACGAGCAGTACTTC. It yields the protein CSAKPGLAGVHEQYF. The J gene is TRBJ2-7, the V gene TRBV20-1, with 14 bases that match TRBD2. Germline lookup yields CDR1 DFQATT and CDR2 SNEGSKA (reference sequence). The CDR3 is made up of 15 amino acids. The V gene end was trimmed by 6 bases and the J gene end by 5 bases; junction bases not matched to a gene: 9.

As for this clonotype: With a much larger clone just one base away, this may be a read error. Because the CDR3 is missing its conserved closing phenylalanine or tryptophan, this is likely a read error. The CDR3 region is CASSPQLAGGRQETQYS. CDR3 sequence (DNA): TGTGCCAGCTCACCACAGCTAGCGGGAGGACGGCAAGAGACCCAGTACTCC. The chain couples TRBV18 to TRBJ2-5; 11 nucleotides match TRBD2. The junction had 6 bases not matched to a gene; V was cut back by 1 base and J by 2 bases. This CDR3 is built from 17 residues. The germline CDR1 and CDR2 sequences are KGHSH and LQKENI.

This clonotype was found many times. The chain recombines TRBV7-9 with TRBJ2-1; 9 bases match TRBD2. CDR1 SEHNR and CDR2 FQNEAQ come from the germline V gene (reference sequence). The CDR3 totals 12 residues. The ends lost 6 bases at V and 14 bases at J; junction bases unmatched: 8. CDR3 amino acids: CASSSTGTSKFF. In nucleotides, the CDR3 is TGTGCCAGCAGTTCGACCGGGACTAGCAAGTTCTTC.

Of note for this clonotype: A much larger clone differs from this one at a single base, so this may be a read error. The gene calls are TRBV11-2 and TRBJ1-1, with TRBD1 matching 9 bases. This CDR3 comprises 15 residues. Germline CDR1 and CDR2: SGHAT and FQNNGV. CDR3 loop: CASSLRTGVTTGAFF. The CDR3 bases are TGTGCCAGCAGCCTCCGGACAGGGGTAACGACTGGAGCTTTCTTT.

Remarks on this clonotype: At one end, the junction sequence differs from germline, possibly due to a read error. The chain links TRBV15 to TRBJ2-5; D remains ambiguous. Germline CDR1 is LNHNV and CDR2 is YYDKDF (reference sequence). The CDR3 runs 14 residues. The CDR3: CATSRDLGKESQYF. CDR3 in DNA: TGTGCCACAAGCAGAGATTTGGGAAAAGAGAGCCAGTACTTC.